This T cell receptor beta chain was identified during a study of response to subunit inactivated influenza vaccine. TCRdb reprocessed the RT-PCR reads via MiXCR and lists one record per CDR3 protein. Of roughly 160,000 distinct CDR3 sequences listed, about a tenth are singletons. General study points: Each seasonal flu vaccination may recruit only limited new T cells, authors suggested.

With V trimmed by 4 bases and J by 6 bases, 11 bases remained unmatched. CDR3 length: 15 residues. CDR1 SGHKS and CDR2 YYEKEE come from the germline V gene (reference sequence). The table lists this clonotype with many counts. Its antigen remains unknown. The gene calls are TRBV5-5 and TRBJ2-3, with 7 nucleotides matching TRBD1. This specimen was non-naive T cells sorted from PBMCs, taken around seven weeks after vaccination. The receptor's source is a man aged 50 or older who received an inactivated influenza vaccine. CDR3 amino acids: CASSPYRDSADTQYF. The CDR3 coding sequence is TGTGCCAGCAGCCCTTACAGGGACAGTGCTGATACGCAGTATTTT.